This TCR beta chain was profiled in a study of T cell repertoires in cytomegalovirus infection (dated by TCRdb to about 2019). Study-wide context: Recently identified HLA-C-restricted CMV epitopes, whose presentation resists viral immunomodulation, were targeted by peptide stimulations together with well-studied HLA-B-restricted epitopes. Donor HLA type was relevant to the analysis, because carriage of CMV infection together with the matching HLA type was indicated by public TCR beta signatures.

The sample's treatment or condition, from its label and the paper: in vitro stimulation with specific CMV peptide epitopes to enrich CMV-specific T cells. Regarding this clonotype: Its antigen is unknown. One base away there is no much larger clone; base qualities are not given.

These reads were obtained on an Illumina HiSeq 1500. TCRdb redid the processing of the public reads, applying fastp at Q25 and MiXCR, and retained in-frame beta chains. Rows merge per CDR3 protein into single entries with the most common DNA and genes. A total of 450,000 to 600,000 distinct CDR3 sequences appear in this sample, 30% to 40% of them only once. 15% to 20% of the sample rests with the top ten. Beyond this particular receptor, the publication reports: The ex vivo response was dominated by HLA-C-restricted CMV-specific TCR beta clonotypes, which also provided the single most frequent clonotype in two of eight donors. Carriers of CMV infection plus the relevant HLA type were discriminated by the cumulative frequency of public TCR beta family members in the study cohort and in an independent approximately 360-donor cohort.

V was cut back by 1 base and J by 2 bases, leaving a gap of 10 bases between them. The germline V gene (reference sequence) sets CDR1 to SEHNR and CDR2 to FQNEAQ. Including cysteine and phenylalanine, the CDR3 has 15 amino acids. The only DNA kept is the CDR3, 45 bases in frame from the first base. The specimen comprised cultured PBMCs, sampled from culture after CMV antigen stimulation. The receptor comes from a human donor in good health (CMV status not recorded). Some clones in this sample may be carry-over from other donors' samples. This chain is built from TRBV7-9 and TRBJ2-3, with no confidently assigned D gene. DNA sequence: TGTGCCAGCAGCTTAGGTGGACCCCACACAGATACGCAGTATTTT. The resulting protein is CASSLGGPHTDTQYF.